The T cell receptor beta chain described here comes from a study of beta chain features in type 1 diabetes. General study findings and limits: More deletions and fewer insertions at VDJ junctions were found in patients with type 1 diabetes.

V lost 5 bases and J lost 8; bases outside the gene matches: 26. The CDR3 loop spans 19 amino acids. Germline V gene lookup returns CDR1 PRHDT and CDR2 FYEKMQ (reference sequence). Investigators reverse transcribed all isolated RNA, so they sequenced expressed TCRB transcripts. Libraries were prepared by immunoSEQ multiplex PCR; TCRdb keeps only in-frame clonotypes and omits some of them. The sample gives some 900,000 clones, about 17% of which show up once; 0.023% is in the top ten. This clone was found a few times. Its target is not known. Sequenced material: naive CD4+ T cells from blood. V gene TRBV13 combines with J gene TRBJ1-2, with 7 bases identical to TRBD1. The sequence was collected from a woman aged 18 to 35 in good health. The CDR3 reads CASSPPRTRAPDRVGGYTF. CDR3 in DNA: TGTGCCAGCAGCCCCCCTAGGACGCGCGCCCCAGACAGGGTCGGAGGCTACACCTTC.